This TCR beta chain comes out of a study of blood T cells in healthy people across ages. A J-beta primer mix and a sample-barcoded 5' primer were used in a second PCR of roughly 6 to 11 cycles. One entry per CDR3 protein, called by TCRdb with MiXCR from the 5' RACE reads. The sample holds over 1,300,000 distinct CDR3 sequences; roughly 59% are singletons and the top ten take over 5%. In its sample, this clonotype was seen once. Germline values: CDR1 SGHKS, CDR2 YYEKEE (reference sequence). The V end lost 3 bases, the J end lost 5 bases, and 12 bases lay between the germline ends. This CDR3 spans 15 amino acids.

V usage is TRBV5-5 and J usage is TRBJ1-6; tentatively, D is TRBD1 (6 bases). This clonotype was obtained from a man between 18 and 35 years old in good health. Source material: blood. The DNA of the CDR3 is TGTGCCAGCAGCTCGATAGGGGGAAATAATTCACCCCTCCACTTT. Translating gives CASSSIGGNNSPLHF.